The rows below give T cell receptor beta chains drawn from one sample of a study of T cell responses to AZD1222 COVID-19 vaccine. Measured with immunoSEQ multiplex PCR; TCRdb has only the in-frame clones, and not every one. The repertoire holds roughly 90,000 clones, with over 80% as singletons. The sequenced sample was peripheral blood, obtained on day 0 of MenACWY control vaccination. Every receptor here comes from an adult in good health. The CDR3 runs from the conserved cysteine through the conserved F or W. Each record gives: J gene, clone size, D gene, V gene, CDR3 DNA, CDR3 protein. D genes are given only for firm matches. Size is stated for part of the rows, as once, few or many counts, or as a class when the clone is expanded.

TRBJ2-7,-,-,TRBV7-9,TGTGCCAGCGGCGGGGCGGGTCCGTACGAGCAGTACTTC,CASGGAGPYEQYF
TRBJ2-7,-,-,TRBV7-9,TGTGCCAGCAGCTTAGAACAGGACTCCTACGAGCAGTACTTC,CASSLEQDSYEQYF
TRBJ2-7,few,-,TRBV7-9,TGTGCCAGCAGCTTAGTAGGCGGGTCTCACGAGCAGTACTTC,CASSLVGGSHEQYF
TRBJ2-1,-,TRBD2,TRBV4-1,TGCGCCAGCAGCCAAGAATCACTAGCGGGCGGGGGGCCCGCCAATGAGCAGTTCTTC,CASSQESLAGGGPANEQFF
TRBJ1-5,-,-,TRBV6-5,TGTGCCAGCTGTTCGCAGGGAGGTCAGCCCCAGCATTTT,CASCSQGGQPQHF
TRBJ1-2,-,-,TRBV5-1,TGCGCCAGCAGCTTGGCCTCCCAGGCTTATCAAGGGGGCTACACCTTC,CASSLASQAYQGGYTF
TRBJ1-2,-,-,TRBV3-1/TRBV3-2,TGTGCCAGCAGCCCTATCCTTCCGGTCGGTGGCTACACCTTC,CASSPILPVGGYTF
TRBJ2-7,-,-,TRBV13,TGTGCCAGCAGTGCCCTCGGGGCATGGGAGCAGTACTTC,CASSALGAWEQYF
TRBJ2-3,once,-,TRBV10-3,TGTGCCATCAAAGGCGGGATTAGCACAGATACGCAGTATTTT,CAIKGGISTDTQYF
TRBJ2-1,-,TRBD2,TRBV6-4,TGTGCCAGCTCCCTAGCGGGAGGGTACAATGAGCAGTTCTTC,CASSLAGGYNEQFF
TRBJ2-7,-,TRBD2,TRBV2,TGTGCCAGCAGTGAAGCCAGGAGCGGGAGTTTTCGCTACGAGCAGTACTTC,CASSEARSGSFRYEQYF
TRBJ2-3,-,TRBD1,TRBV19,TGTGCCAGTAGTGACAGGGCGAGAGATACGCAGTATTTT,CASSDRARDTQYF
TRBJ2-7,-,-,TRBV7-9,TGTGCCAGCAGCTTCGGGTCTACTGACTCTTACGAGCAGTACTTC,CASSFGSTDSYEQYF